These 24 T cell receptor beta chains came from one sample sequenced in a study of blood T cell repertoires in COVID-19. This table comes from immunoSEQ multiplex PCR, and its TCRdb copy is limited to in-frame clones, with some not included. The sample has over 250,000 clones; about 88% are singletons. The sequenced sample was PBMCs or T cells enriched from blood (not recorded which). Receptors originate from a man aged 30-40 years with acute COVID-19.

Turning to this clone: The junction does not match germline at one end; this may be a read error. The gene calls are TRBV5-1 and TRBJ2-5, with D possibly matching TRBD2 (6 bases). CDR1 is SGHRS and CDR2 is YFSETQ in the germline V gene. CDR3 length: 14 residues. CDR3 sequence reads: CASSPGLGGETQYF. CDR3 bases: TGTGCCAGCAGCCCGGGACTGGGGGGAGAGACCCAGTACTTC.

This chain links TRBV3-1 (or the pseudogene TRBV3-2) with TRBJ1-1; D is unclear. Trimming cost V 4 bases and J 11 bases, with 20 bases left between them. Germline V gives CDR1 LGHDT, CDR2 YNNKEL (reference sequence). The length of the CDR3 is 14 residues. The CDR3: CASSPASRRDWAFF. CDR3 coding DNA: TGTGCCAGCAGCCCAGCCTCCCGGAGGGATTGGGCTTTCTTT.

This sequence joins TRBV4-1 and TRBJ2-7; 11 bases line up with TRBD2. The CDR3 runs to 16 residues. Germline CDR1 is MGHRA and CDR2 is YSYEKL. Trimming took 0 bases from V and 3 from J; bases not matched to a gene: 4. CDR3 region: CASSQDPTSGDYEQYV. CDR3 sequence (DNA): TGCGCCAGCAGCCAAGATCCGACTAGCGGGGACTACGAGCAGTACGTC.

The chain couples TRBV28 to TRBJ2-5; maybe TRBD2 (5 bases). The CDR3 contains 12 residues. Germline V gene lookup returns CDR1 MDHEN and CDR2 SYDVKM. V was shortened by 6 bases and J by 5 bases, with 10 bases between the two germline ends. In DNA, the CDR3 is TGTGCCAGCAGCCGGGGTAGGGAGACCCAGTACTTC. Protein sequence: CASSRGRETQYF.

The rearrangement links TRBV10-3 to TRBJ1-1, with 10 nucleotides matching TRBD1. The CDR3 is 13 residues long. The trim removed 9 bases at V and 4 bases at J, leaving 5 bases unmatched. Germline assignment: CDR1 ENHRY and CDR2 SYGVKD. CDR3 region: CAIGQGDLTEAFF. In DNA form, the CDR3 reads TGTGCCATAGGACAGGGGGATCTCACTGAAGCTTTCTTT.

This clone was seen only once. This chain connects TRBV19 to TRBJ1-2, with 7 bases matching TRBD1. V lost 5 bases to trimming and J lost 8 bases; unmatched junction nucleotides: 14. This CDR3 has 15 amino acids. Germline CDR1 reads LNHDA; CDR2 reads SQIVND (reference sequence). The CDR3 DNA is TGTGCCAGTAGTGCCTCTACAGGGGAATTTAAGGGCTACACCTTC. Translation gives CASSASTGEFKGYTF.

This clone was found a few times. This chain links TRBV29-1 with TRBJ2-1, with 10 positions matching TRBD2. The CDR3 is 15 residues long. CDR1 SQVTM and CDR2 ANQGSEA come from the germline V gene. V lost 3 bases and J lost 3; bases outside the gene matches: 5. The CDR3: CSVDSGRLLYNEQFF. The CDR3 DNA reads TGCAGCGTTGATAGCGGGAGGCTTCTCTACAATGAGCAGTTCTTC.

The chain employs TRBV7-9 and TRBJ1-5; TRBD1 might be the D (5 bases). Trimming took off 3 bases at V and 4 bases at J, with 19 bases between the two ends. The CDR3 sequence is 17 residues long. Germline CDR1 and CDR2: SEHNR and FQNEAQ (reference sequence). CDR3 sequence (DNA): TGTGCCAGCAGCTTGGGGATGGGGGAGGGTTGGAATCAGCCCCAGCATTTT. It is translated as CASSLGMGEGWNQPQHF.

V gene TRBV5-6 combines with J gene TRBJ1-3; no firm D call. V was pared by 2 bases and J by 0 bases, with 12 bases between. In germline, CDR1 is SGHDT, CDR2 YYEEEE. This CDR3 has 16 residues. CDR3 loop: CASSFDRRRSGNTIYF. DNA of the CDR3: TGTGCCAGCAGCTTTGACCGGCGGCGCTCTGGAAACACCATATATTTT.

CDR3 sequence (DNA): TGTGCCAGCAGCGGAGATCCAGCGGGGGCCACAGATACGCAGTATTTT. This translates into CASSGDPAGATDTQYF. The genes are TRBV9 and TRBJ2-3; 8 nucleotides match TRBD2. CDR3 length: 16 residues. CDR1 and CDR2 (germline): SGDLS, YYNGEE. V shed 3 bases and J 2 bases; nucleotides not matched to a gene: 8.

V and J are TRBV27 and TRBJ2-1; 8 bases fit TRBD2. V dropped 1 base and J dropped 3; count of bases not matched to a gene: 11. The CDR3 runs to 18 residues. Germline CDR1 reads MNHEY; CDR2 reads SMNVEV (reference sequence). This chain's CDR3 is CASSLYRTVSGSYNEQFF. Written as DNA, the CDR3 is TGTGCCAGCAGTTTATATAGGACGGTCAGCGGGAGCTACAATGAGCAGTTCTTC.

V is TRBV18 and J is TRBJ2-5; D might be TRBD1 (6 bases). The CDR3 is 14 amino acids. Germline V gene sequence: CDR1 KGHSH, CDR2 LQKENI. Deletions cut 3 bases from V and 3 bases from J, with 11 bases between. The CDR3 region is CASSPSRGKETQYF. The CDR3 coding sequence is TGTGCCAGCTCACCGAGCAGGGGTAAAGAGACCCAGTACTTC.

The chain is built from TRBV6-2 or TRBV6-3 and TRBJ2-7; TRBD2 agrees at 9 bases. Germline V gene lookup returns CDR1 MNHEY and CDR2 SVGEGT. V shed 5 bases, J shed 2 bases, and the junction held 7 bases outside the gene matches. The CDR3 length is 15 residues. The CDR3: CASSPSGRKPYEQYV. CDR3 nucleotide sequence: TGTGCCAGCAGTCCCAGCGGGAGGAAGCCCTACGAGCAGTACGTC.

This clone was counted between two and nine times. The chain links TRBV28 to TRBJ1-3; TRBD1 aligns across 8 bases. The CDR3 covers 19 residues. V dropped 0 bases and J dropped 0; count of bases not matched to a gene: 10. CDR1 and CDR2 (germline): MDHEN, SYDVKM. The CDR3 is CASSLWNIRTGSSGNTIYF. The DNA for the CDR3 is TGTGCCAGCAGTTTATGGAACATAAGGACAGGGAGCTCTGGAAACACCATATATTTT.

CDR3 protein: CASSTRTSGVQETQYF. The CDR3 DNA is TGTGCCAGCAGCACCCGGACTAGCGGGGTCCAAGAGACCCAGTACTTC. The chain recombines TRBV11-1 with TRBJ2-5; 12 bases align to TRBD2. The CDR3 loop spans 16 amino acids. The trim removed 5 bases at V and 1 base at J, leaving 5 bases unmatched. Per the germline V gene, CDR1 is SGHAT and CDR2 is FQDESV (reference sequence). The full variable domain, completed using reference TRBV11-1 and TRBJ2-5, is EAEVAQSPRYKITEKSQAVAFWCDPISGHATLYWYRQILGQGPELLVQFQDESVVDDSQLPKDRFSAERLKGVDSTLKIQPAELGDSAMYLCASSTRTSGVQETQYFGPGTRLLVL.

This clone was counted between two and nine times. The chain links TRBV6-4 to TRBJ2-4; 7 positions match TRBD1. V shed 6 bases and J 2 bases; nucleotides not matched to a gene: 10. CDR1 and CDR2 (germline): MRHNA, SNTAGT. The CDR3 length is 16 residues. CDR3 protein: CASRVDRPFPKNIQYF. The CDR3, as DNA: TGTGCCAGCAGGGTGGACAGGCCATTTCCCAAAAACATTCAGTACTTC.

The rearrangement links TRBV5-4 to TRBJ2-5; 9 positions agree with TRBD1. The germline CDR1 and CDR2 sequences are SGHNT and YYREEE (reference sequence). V lost 9 bases to trimming and J lost 10 bases; unmatched junction nucleotides: 16. The CDR3 runs to 14 residues. The CDR3 protein is CATNPGQGYLDQYF. The DNA of the CDR3 is TGTGCCACCAATCCGGGACAGGGATACCTAGACCAGTACTTC.

The V gene is TRBV13, the J gene TRBJ1-1, with 7 bases matching TRBD1. This CDR3 comprises 15 residues. The V gene's germline CDR1 is PRHDT and CDR2 FYEKMQ (reference sequence). The V and J ends lost 5 bases and 0 bases, in that order; junction bases with no gene match: 6. In DNA, the CDR3 is TGTGCCAGCAGCCGGACAGGACAAATGAACACTGAAGCTTTCTTT. This gives the protein CASSRTGQMNTEAFF.

The J gene is TRBJ1-6, the V gene TRBV5-6; possible D gene TRBD1, 5 bases. Germline loops: CDR1 SGHDT, CDR2 YYEEEE. The germline V and J ends were trimmed by 0 bases and 9 bases, with 16 bases remaining between them. This CDR3 comprises 16 residues. CDR3 nucleotide sequence: TGTGCCAGCAGCTTGGAGGCAGGGCGCGGCGGTTCACCCCTCCACTTT. Encoded protein: CASSLEAGRGGSPLHF.

This clone appeared once. The chain recombines TRBV5-4 with TRBJ1-4; tentatively, D is TRBD1 (6 bases). Germline-derived CDR1 and CDR2 are SGHNT and YYREEE (reference sequence). The CDR3 is 17 residues long. The V end was cut by 0 bases, the J end by 0 bases, with 12 bases between. The CDR3 reads CASSLDTGHTTNEKLFF. CDR3 coding DNA: TGTGCCAGCAGCTTGGACACAGGGCATACAACTAATGAAAAACTGTTTTTT.

This clone was found once. The chain links TRBV7-2 to TRBJ2-5; D possibly corresponds to TRBD2 (7 bases). Trimming stripped 1 base from V and 5 bases from J, with 23 bases between. The V gene's germline CDR1 is SGHTA and CDR2 FQGNSA. The CDR3 is 18 amino acids. As DNA, the CDR3 is TGTGCCAGCAGCTTAGTCAGAGGGAGGGGGTCGTGGCGGGAGACCCAGTACTTC. Amino acids: CASSLVRGRGSWRETQYF.

This clone has just a few counts. The V call is TRBV9, the J call TRBJ1-1; D gene uncertain. The CDR3 consists of 15 residues. In germline, CDR1 is SGDLS, CDR2 YYNGEE. V gave up 3 bases and J gave up 4 bases, with 16 bases separating them. The CDR3 sequence is CASSALLELVTEAFF. Here the CDR3 DNA reads TGTGCCAGCAGCGCGCTCTTGGAGTTGGTCACTGAAGCTTTCTTT.

The V gene is TRBV18, the J gene TRBJ2-3, with 10 nucleotides matching TRBD2. J gave up 4 bases and V 5 bases, and 9 bases lay outside the gene matches. CDR1 and CDR2 (germline): KGHSH, LQKENI. This CDR3 has 16 residues. The CDR3 protein is CASSSASGGASDTQYF. The CDR3, as DNA: TGTGCCAGCTCATCCGCCAGCGGGGGGGCCTCAGATACGCAGTATTTT.

This clone was seen a single time. The gene calls are TRBV6-1 and TRBJ2-1; TRBD1 matches 9 bases. Trimming cost V 2 bases and J 9 bases; bases outside gene matches: 8. Germline V gives CDR1 MNHNS, CDR2 SASEGT. The CDR3 sequence is 15 residues long. CDR3 sequence: CASSETPQGAGEQFF. The CDR3 DNA reads TGTGCCAGCAGTGAAACCCCACAGGGGGCCGGTGAGCAGTTCTTC.